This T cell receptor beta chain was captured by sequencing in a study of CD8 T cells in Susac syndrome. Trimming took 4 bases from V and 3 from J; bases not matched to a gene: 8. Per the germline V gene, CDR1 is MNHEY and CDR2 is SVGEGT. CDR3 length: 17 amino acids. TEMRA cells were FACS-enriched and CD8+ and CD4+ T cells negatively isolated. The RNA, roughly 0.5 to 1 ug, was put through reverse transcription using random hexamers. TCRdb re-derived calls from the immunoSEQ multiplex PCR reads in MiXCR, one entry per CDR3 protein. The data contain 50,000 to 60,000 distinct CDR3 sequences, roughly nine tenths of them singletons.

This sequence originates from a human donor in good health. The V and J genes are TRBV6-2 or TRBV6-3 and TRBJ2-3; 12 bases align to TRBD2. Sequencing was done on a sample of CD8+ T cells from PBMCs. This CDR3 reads CASSFSRTSGATDTQYF. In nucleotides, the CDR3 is TGTGCCAGCAGTTTCTCCAGGACTAGCGGGGCTACAGATACGCAGTATTTT.